Below are 14 T cell receptor beta chains sequenced from a single sample in a study of CD8+ T cells in alopecia areata. Treatment described: oral pan-JAK inhibitor, 5-10 mg twice daily. The sequencing template was cDNA reverse transcribed from extracted RNA. Clones were read by immunoSEQ multiplex PCR, and TCRdb kept only the in-frame ones, dropping some. The data show 150,000 to 200,000 clones, about three fifths seen once. The material was CD4+ T cells sorted from blood, obtained at roughly week 49, from a patient treated with tofacitinib. Receptors were obtained from a human donor with alopecia areata.

This chain's CDR3 is CAWSPGAEAFF. In DNA form, the CDR3 reads TGTGCCTGGAGCCCAGGGGCTGAAGCTTTCTTT. The chain couples TRBV30 to TRBJ1-1; possible D gene TRBD1, 6 bases. Germline values: CDR1 GTSNPN, CDR2 SVGIG (reference sequence). V was shortened by 3 bases and J by 6 bases, with 8 bases between the two germline ends. The CDR3 covers 11 residues.

In this sample, this clone turned up a few times. The chain links TRBV29-1 to TRBJ2-5; tentatively, D is TRBD1 (6 bases). The germline V and J ends were trimmed by 8 bases and 1 base, with 11 bases remaining between them. The CDR3 consists of 12 residues. CDR1 and CDR2 (germline): SQVTM, ANQGSEA. Written as DNA, the CDR3 is TGCAGCCTCGGGACAACCCAAGAGACCCAGTACTTC. It codes for CSLGTTQETQYF.

The chain employs TRBV6-5 and TRBJ2-2, with a weak D call TRBD2 (6 bases). This CDR3 contains 16 residues. The germline V gene encodes CDR1 MNHEY and CDR2 SVGAGI. Between the trimmed V and J ends, which lost 4 bases and 0 bases, there was a span of 12 bases. In nucleotides, the CDR3 is TGTGCCAGCAGTTGGGGAGGAAATCCGAACACCGGGGAGCTGTTTTTT. This encodes CASSWGGNPNTGELFF.

This clone was counted a few times. V usage is TRBV6-1 and J usage is TRBJ1-2, with D possibly matching TRBD1 (6 bases). Germline V gene sequence: CDR1 MNHNS, CDR2 SASEGT. CDR3 length: 15 amino acids. The V end was cut by 7 bases, the J end by 4 bases, with 19 bases between. CDR3 protein: CASILTRQASYGYTF. The CDR3 coding sequence is TGTGCCAGCATCCTGACCCGACAGGCGAGCTATGGCTACACCTTC.

The gene calls are TRBV6-1 and TRBJ1-2; no clear D. V was shortened by 2 bases and J by 4 bases, with 5 bases between the two germline ends. The CDR3 covers 12 residues. Germline CDR1 reads MNHNS; CDR2 reads SASEGT. In DNA, the CDR3 is TGTGCCAGCAGTGAACGGACCTATGGCTACACCTTC. The encoded protein is CASSERTYGYTF.

The chain uses TRBV30 and TRBJ1-1; D might be TRBD1 (5 bases). CDR1 and CDR2 (germline): GTSNPN, SVGIG (reference sequence). The V end lost 0 bases, the J end lost 0 bases, and 11 bases lay between the germline ends. This CDR3 has 15 residues. CDR3 protein: CAWSVPWGMNTEAFF. The CDR3 nucleotides are TGTGCCTGGAGTGTACCCTGGGGGATGAACACTGAAGCTTTCTTT.

In its sample, this clone was seen once. The chain recombines TRBV7-6 with TRBJ1-5; D is ambiguous. V lost 5 bases to trimming and J lost 1 base, with 6 bases between them. CDR3 length equals 13 residues. In germline, CDR1 is SGHVS, CDR2 FNYEAQ. In DNA, the CDR3 is TGTGCCAGCAGCCGGATGAGCAATCAGCCCCAGCATTTT. Translation gives CASSRMSNQPQHF. The full variable domain, rest sourced from reference TRBV7-6 and TRBJ1-5, is GAGVSQSPRYKVTKRGQDVALRCDPISGHVSLYWYRQALGQGPEFLTYFNYEAQQDKSGLPNDRFSAERPEGSISTLTIQRTEQRDSAMYRCASSRMSNQPQHFGDGTRLSIL.

This clone has just one count. The gene calls are TRBV11-2 and TRBJ1-3, with 10 bases aligning to TRBD1. Looked up from germline, CDR1 is SGHAT and CDR2 is FQNNGV. The CDR3 sequence is 16 residues long. The junction had 7 bases not matched to a gene; V was cut back by 5 bases and J by 3 bases. CDR3 sequence: CASSVRQGAFGNTIYF. The CDR3 nucleotides read TGTGCCAGCAGCGTACGACAGGGGGCATTTGGAAACACCATATATTTT.

This chain uses TRBV9 with TRBJ2-5, with D hard to call. V was pared by 4 bases and J by 3 bases, with 4 bases between. CDR1 SGDLS and CDR2 YYNGEE come from the germline V gene. CDR3 length: 11 amino acids. In DNA form, the CDR3 reads TGTGCCAGCAGCCGGGAAGAGACCCAGTACTTC. Amino acid sequence: CASSREETQYF.

This clone showed up just a few times. The chain is built from TRBV29-1 and TRBJ1-2; D is unresolved. V lost 6 bases, J lost 2 bases, and 7 bases lay in between. The CDR3 loop spans 11 amino acids. Germline CDR1 reads SQVTM; CDR2 reads ANQGSEA. Here the CDR3 reads CSVLGNYGYTF. CDR3 in DNA: TGCAGCGTCTTGGGAAACTATGGCTACACCTTC.

A single count supports this clone. This rearrangement joins TRBV7-9 to TRBJ1-2; D gene unclear. The CDR3 consists of 13 residues. CDR1 and CDR2 from the germline V gene are SEHNR and FQNEAQ (reference sequence). V was trimmed by 3 bases and J by 1 base, leaving 6 bases between them. The CDR3 coding sequence is TGTGCCAGCAGCTTCGACAATAACTATGGCTACACCTTC. Residues: CASSFDNNYGYTF.

This chain links TRBV29-1 with TRBJ2-7; D uncertain. The CDR3 loop spans 13 amino acids. V was trimmed by 7 bases and J by 0 bases, leaving 13 bases between them. From germline, CDR1 is SQVTM and CDR2 ANQGSEA. Here the CDR3 DNA reads TGCAGCGCGCGCGGACGGCTCTCCTACGAGCAGTACTTC. Its protein is CSARGRLSYEQYF.

This clone has just a few counts. The V call is TRBV28, the J call TRBJ2-7, with D unclear. Trimming took 5 bases from V and 4 from J, leaving 6 bases between them. The CDR3 totals 11 residues. Germline assignment: CDR1 MDHEN and CDR2 SYDVKM. CDR3 region: CASSTTYEQYF. The CDR3, as DNA: TGTGCCAGCAGTACGACATACGAGCAGTACTTC.

The CDR3 region has the DNA TGCAGCGGAACCACTCGCACAGATACGCAGTATTTT. Protein: CSGTTRTDTQYF. The rearrangement joins TRBV29-1 to TRBJ2-3; D gene unclear. CDR1 SQVTM and CDR2 ANQGSEA come from the germline V gene. Trimming pared 7 bases from V and 1 base from J, leaving 9 bases between. There are 12 residues in the CDR3.